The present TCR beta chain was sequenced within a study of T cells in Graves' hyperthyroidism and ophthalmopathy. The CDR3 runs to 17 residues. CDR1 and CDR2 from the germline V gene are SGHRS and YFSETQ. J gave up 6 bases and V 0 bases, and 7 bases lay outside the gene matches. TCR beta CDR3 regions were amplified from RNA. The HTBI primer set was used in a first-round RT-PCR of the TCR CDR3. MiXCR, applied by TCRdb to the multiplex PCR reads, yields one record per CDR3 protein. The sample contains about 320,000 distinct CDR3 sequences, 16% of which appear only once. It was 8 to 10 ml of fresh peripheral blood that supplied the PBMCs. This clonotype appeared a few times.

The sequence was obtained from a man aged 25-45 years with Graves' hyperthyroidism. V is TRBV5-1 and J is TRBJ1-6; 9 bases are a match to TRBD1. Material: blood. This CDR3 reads CASSLDPPGQGNSPLHF. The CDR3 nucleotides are TGCGCCAGCAGCTTGGACCCTCCGGGACAGGGTAATTCACCCCTCCACTTT.